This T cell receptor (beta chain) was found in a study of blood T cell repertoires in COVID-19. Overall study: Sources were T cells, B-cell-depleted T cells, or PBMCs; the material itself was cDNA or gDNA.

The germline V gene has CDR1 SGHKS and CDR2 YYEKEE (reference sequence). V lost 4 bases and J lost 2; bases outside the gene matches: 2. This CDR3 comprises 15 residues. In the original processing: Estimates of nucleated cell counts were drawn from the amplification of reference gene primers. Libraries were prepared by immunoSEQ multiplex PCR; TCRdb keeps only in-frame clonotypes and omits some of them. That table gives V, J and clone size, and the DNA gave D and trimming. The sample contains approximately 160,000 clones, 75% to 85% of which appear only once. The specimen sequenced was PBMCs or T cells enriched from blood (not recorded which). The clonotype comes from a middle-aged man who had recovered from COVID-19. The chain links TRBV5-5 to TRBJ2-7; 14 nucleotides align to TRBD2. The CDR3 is CASSMGLAGAYEQYF. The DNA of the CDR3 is TGTGCCAGCAGCATGGGACTAGCGGGGGCCTACGAGCAGTACTTC.